The 20 T cell receptor beta chains listed next were all sequenced from one sample in a study of radiation and T cells in renal cell carcinoma. Specified time point: blood 4 weeks post-SBRT, at nephrectomy. Regarding treatment: 15 Gy SBRT to primary tumor, nephrectomy 4 weeks later. Some clones are missing from TCRdb's copy, which holds only in-frame ones; the method was immunoSEQ multiplex PCR. The sample gives some 80,000 clones, around four fifths of which show up once; 2.4% is in the top ten. The sequences come from blood, collected from a patient whose treatment included radiotherapy and nephrectomy. Source of these receptors: a woman aged 55-70 years with renal cell carcinoma.

The chain is built from TRBV29-1 and TRBJ1-1; D is ambiguous. Germline V gives CDR1 SQVTM, CDR2 ANQGSEA. CDR3 length: 11 residues. Trimming took off 4 bases at V and 4 bases at J, with 7 bases between the two ends. CDR3 DNA: TGCAGCGTTGTACAACCCACTGAAGCTTTCTTT. This codes for CSVVQPTEAFF. Supplemented by reference TRBV29-1 and TRBJ1-1, the full variable domain reads SAVISQKPSRDICQRGTSLTIQCQVDSQVTMMFWYRQQPGQSLTLIATANQGSEATYESGFVIDKFPISRPNLTFSTLTVSNMSPEDSSIYLCSVVQPTEAFFGQGTRLTVV.

CDR3 in amino acids: CASSSRQGRAGELFF. In nucleotides, the CDR3 is TGTGCCAGCAGTTCTCGACAGGGGAGGGCCGGGGAGCTGTTTTTT. This chain connects TRBV27 to TRBJ2-2, with D possibly being TRBD1 (8 bases). Germline V gene lookup returns CDR1 MNHEY and CDR2 SMNVEV (reference sequence). V shed 4 bases and J shed 6 bases, with 15 bases lying between them. This CDR3 comprises 15 residues.

The genes are TRBV6-6 and TRBJ1-2; D possibly corresponds to TRBD1 (5 bases). V lost 5 bases, J lost 8 bases, and 18 bases lay in between. From germline, CDR1 is MNHNY and CDR2 SVGAGI (reference sequence). The CDR3 is 14 residues long. The CDR3 DNA reads TGTGCCAGCAGTCGTTGGACAATCCAGGGAGGCTACACCTTC. Encoded protein: CASSRWTIQGGYTF.

This clone has just a few counts. Other DNA variants within this sample encode the same CDR3. This sequence joins TRBV6-4 and TRBJ2-2, with 8 bases matching TRBD1. The V and J ends lost 6 bases and 4 bases, in that order; junction bases with no gene match: 4. CDR1 MRHNA and CDR2 SNTAGT come from the germline V gene. There are 14 residues in the CDR3. The CDR3 sequence: CASSGQGGTGELFF. The DNA for the CDR3 is TGTGCCAGCAGCGGACAGGGCGGCACCGGGGAGCTGTTTTTT.

This rearrangement joins TRBV5-5 to TRBJ2-7; 9 bases fit TRBD1. V gave up 2 bases and J gave up 7 bases; unmatched junction bases: 16. Looked up from germline, CDR1 is SGHKS and CDR2 is YYEKEE (reference sequence). The CDR3 is 17 residues long. CDR3 nucleotides: TGTGCCAGCAGCTTTTCTCAATTTTCCGGGACAGGGTATGAGCAGTACTTC. It is translated as CASSFSQFSGTGYEQYF.

This clone came up once. This chain links TRBV4-3 with TRBJ2-1, with TRBD2 matching over 8 bases. Germline loops: CDR1 LGHNA, CDR2 YSLEER. V trimming: 0 bases; J trimming: 4 bases; junction bases outside the gene matches: 11. CDR3 length: 18 amino acids. The CDR3 DNA follows: TGCGCCAGCAGCCAAGAAACGACAGCGGGAGTTGGGTACAATGAGCAGTTCTTC. Its translation is CASSQETTAGVGYNEQFF.

The chain recombines TRBV19 with TRBJ1-2; D unresolved. Trimming cost V 1 base and J 5 bases, with 8 bases left between them. The CDR3 totals 13 residues. CDR1 is LNHDA, CDR2 SQIVND, per germline (reference sequence). The CDR3 DNA reads TGTGCCAGTAGTATAGCCGGGTATTATGGCTACACCTTC. Translated, it gives CASSIAGYYGYTF.

The rearrangement uses TRBV19 and TRBJ2-2; 7 nucleotides align to TRBD1. The CDR3 runs to 17 residues. Germline V lookup: CDR1 LNHDA, CDR2 SQIVND (reference sequence). V lost 3 bases, J lost 2 bases, and 9 bases stayed unmatched. The CDR3 protein is CASSIRPGQRNTGELFF. CDR3 bases: TGTGCCAGTAGTATCCGCCCGGGACAGAGAAACACCGGGGAGCTGTTTTTT. The whole variable domain, filled in from reference TRBV19 and TRBJ2-2, reads DGGITQSPKYLFRKEGQNVTLSCEQNLNHDAMYWYRQDPGQGLRLIYYSQIVNDFQKGDIAEGYSVSREKKESFPLTVTSAQKNPTAFYLCASSIRPGQRNTGELFFGEGSRLTVL.

The chain employs TRBV6-5 and TRBJ1-2; no firm D call. Trimming removed 6 bases at V and 2 bases at J, with 16 bases between. Germline V CDR1 and CDR2: MNHEY, SVGAGI. The CDR3 has 15 residues. DNA of the CDR3: TGTGCCAGCAGCCCTTTTTCCTATTTAAACTATGGCTACACCTTC. Amino acids: CASSPFSYLNYGYTF.

The gene calls are TRBV5-8 and TRBJ1-4, with 8 positions matching TRBD1. With V trimmed by 2 bases and J by 2 bases, 5 bases remained unmatched. Per germline, CDR1 SGHTS and CDR2 YDEGEE. The CDR3 consists of 16 residues. CDR3 nucleotides: TGTGCCAGCAGCTTAGGCAGGGGGCCTACTAATGAAAAACTGTTTTTT. Translation gives CASSLGRGPTNEKLFF.

This clone has more than one count but fewer than ten. This chain joins TRBV5-1 and TRBJ2-5; TRBD2 agrees at 10 bases. After removal of 0 bases from V and 5 bases from J, the junction contained 7 bases not matched to a gene. CDR3 length equals 16 residues. Per the germline V gene, CDR1 is SGHRS and CDR2 is YFSETQ. The CDR3 nucleotides are TGCGCCAGCAGCTTGGCCACTAGCGGGATGGTGGAGACCCAGTACTTC. This encodes CASSLATSGMVETQYF.

J is TRBJ2-3 and V is TRBV20-1; D unclear. The CDR3 consists of 10 residues. Germline lookup yields CDR1 DFQATT and CDR2 SNEGSKA (reference sequence). V was shortened by 6 bases and J by 7 bases, with 8 bases between the two germline ends. The CDR3 spells CSAERHTQYF. CDR3 in DNA: TGCAGTGCGGAGAGGCATACGCAGTATTTT.

The chain links TRBV6-5 to TRBJ1-2; TRBD1 might be the D (6 bases). CDR3 length: 14 residues. CDR1 and CDR2 from the germline V gene are MNHEY and SVGAGI. Deletions cut 7 bases from V and 1 base from J, with 13 bases between. CDR3 in amino acids: CASTLLQGNYGYTF. The CDR3 DNA reads TGTGCCAGCACCCTACTACAGGGTAACTATGGCTACACCTTC.

Concerning this clone: Its ends do not fully match the called genes, so a read error is possible. The same CDR3 is also encoded by other DNA sequences in this sample. The chain joins TRBV29-1 to TRBJ2-3; TRBD2 is a possible D gene (6 bases). This CDR3 spans 11 amino acids. Germline values: CDR1 SQVTM, CDR2 ANQGSEA. The DNA for the CDR3 is TGCAGTGTTGACGGGGGAGATACGCAGTATTTT. Encoded protein: CSVDGGDTQYF.

This chain links TRBV28 with TRBJ1-2; D gene unclear. Between the trimmed V and J ends, which lost 10 bases and 0 bases, there was a span of 9 bases. The CDR3 spans 12 residues. Germline loops: CDR1 MDHEN, CDR2 SYDVKM. The CDR3 loop is CATGPPNYGYTF. In DNA form, the CDR3 reads TGTGCCACCGGACCTCCTAACTATGGCTACACCTTC.

This clone was counted once. The gene calls are TRBV5-4 and TRBJ2-1; the match to TRBD2 covers 11 bases. V trimming: 4 bases; J trimming: 7 bases; junction bases outside the gene matches: 7. CDR3 length: 15 amino acids. CDR1 and CDR2 from the germline V gene are SGHNT and YYREEE (reference sequence). The CDR3 bases are TGTGCCAGCAGCACGACTAGCGGGAACTCGAATGAGCAGTTCTTC. Its protein product is CASSTTSGNSNEQFF.

The CDR3 DNA is TGTGCCAGCAGTTCTCCCAGCGGGAGACAGAAAGATACGCAGTATTTT. Translated: CASSSPSGRQKDTQYF. The chain employs TRBV27 and TRBJ2-3, with 8 positions matching TRBD2. The CDR3 spans 16 residues. CDR1 MNHEY and CDR2 SMNVEV come from the germline V gene (reference sequence). V lost 4 bases, J lost 5 bases, and 11 bases stayed unmatched.

The chain uses TRBV5-1 and TRBJ1-4; no firm D call. The CDR3 totals 14 residues. Germline lookup yields CDR1 SGHRS and CDR2 YFSETQ. Trimming took 1 base from V and 8 from J, leaving 12 bases between them. The CDR3 region is CASSLTAAREKLFF. For the CDR3, the DNA is TGCGCCAGCAGCTTGACAGCCGCTAGGGAAAAACTGTTTTTT.

This clone was observed a few times. The rearrangement links TRBV28 to TRBJ2-7, with a possible D match to TRBD1 (6 bases). The CDR3 consists of 15 residues. Germline-derived CDR1 and CDR2 are MDHEN and SYDVKM. V lost 8 bases to trimming and J lost 4 bases, with 21 bases between them. The CDR3 loop reads CASLYMGAGTYEQYF. CDR3 sequence (DNA): TGTGCCAGCCTTTACATGGGGGCAGGAACTTACGAGCAGTACTTC.

V usage is TRBV9 and J usage is TRBJ2-7; D possibly matches TRBD1 or TRBD2 (5 bases each). Germline V lookup: CDR1 SGDLS, CDR2 YYNGEE. This CDR3 is built from 15 residues. With 0 bases removed from V and 2 bases from J, the gap between germline ends came to 12 bases. The CDR3 region is CASSVGGGTPYEQYF. The CDR3 DNA sequence: TGTGCCAGCAGCGTAGGTGGGGGAACACCCTACGAGCAGTACTTC.